The rows below give T cell receptor beta chains drawn from one sample of a study of T cells after yellow fever vaccination. TCRdb analysed the 5' RACE reads with MiXCR anew, one entry per CDR3 protein. The sample includes roughly 250,000 distinct CDR3 sequences, 10% to 15% of them seen just once. Here the sequenced sample was CD4+ T cells sorted from PBMCs, taken 45 days after the yellow fever booster vaccination. The receptors here all came from a man aged 25-40 years who received the YFV17D yellow fever vaccine. CDR3s include the opening cysteine and the closing phenylalanine or tryptophan. The D gene is left open where the match is weak. Size values are once, few and many counts, or a class for expanded clones, and some rows have none.

j_call | clone_size | d_call | v_call | cdr3_nt | cdr3_aa
TRBJ2-1 | few | - | TRBV7-2 | TGTGCCAGCAGCCCAACAGGGGGGGCCCCTAGGGGTGAGCAGTTCTTC | CASSPTGGAPRGEQFF
TRBJ2-5 | few | - | TRBV7-2 | TGTGCCAGCAGCTTAATGGGCGTCCAAGAGACCCAGTACTTC | CASSLMGVQETQYF
TRBJ2-7 | few | TRBD2 | TRBV29-1 | TGCAGCGTAGGACTAGCGGGAGTCTTCTACGAGCAGTACTTC | CSVGLAGVFYEQYF
TRBJ1-3 | - | - | TRBV5-4 | TGTGCCAGCGCGGGGGAGACTGGAAACACCATATATTTT | CASAGETGNTIYF
TRBJ2-1 | - | TRBD2 | TRBV20-1 | TGCAGTGCTACCCCGGTACTAGCGGGAAACGATGAGCAGTTCTTC | CSATPVLAGNDEQFF
TRBJ1-1 | few | - | TRBV15 | TGTGCCACCCGCACACGCACGGACACTGAAGCTTTCTTT | CATRTRTDTEAFF
TRBJ2-7 | - | - | TRBV2 | TGTGCCAGCAGTGGGGAATGGACCGACGAGCAGTACTTC | CASSGEWTDEQYF
TRBJ2-7 | few | TRBD1 | TRBV18 | TGTGCCAGCACCACAGGGGGCGACTCCTACGAGCAGTACTTC | CASTTGGDSYEQYF
TRBJ2-1 | few | TRBD2 | TRBV3-1 | TGTGCCAGCAGCCTTAGGACTAGGAAACACAATGAGCAGTTCTTC | CASSLRTRKHNEQFF
TRBJ2-7 | many | TRBD1 | TRBV7-2 | TGTGCCAGCAGCGCGGGACAGGGGGCCTACGAGCAGTACTTC | CASSAGQGAYEQYF
TRBJ2-2 | few | TRBD1 | TRBV20-1 | TGCAGTGCTGGTTCGCCTAACAGGGGGCAGGGCGGGGAGCTGTTTTTT | CSAGSPNRGQGGELFF